This TCR beta chain was sequenced in a study of molecular identifiers for immune sequencing clone quantification. Previously described methods and listed TCR primers produced bulk TCR libraries. MiXCR, run by TCRdb on the PCR reads, gives a single entry per CDR3 protein. The sample consists of a few hundred thousand distinct CDR3 sequences, about 23% of them appearing once. The germline gives CDR1 MGHRA, CDR2 YSYEKL. The CDR3 totals 15 residues. Trimming left V 2 bases short and J 13 bases short, with 20 bases between. On this clonotype itself: The CDR3 does not end in the conserved phenylalanine or tryptophan, so this is likely a read error.

The chain recombines TRBV4-1 with TRBJ1-4; D remains unclear. Source material: naive CD8+ T cells from blood, with Jurkat cell RNA spiked in. As to subset: FACS-sorted CD8+CD4-CCR7+CD45RA+ naive T cells. The receptor was derived from a human donor in good health. Some libraries in this study had Jurkat cell RNA spiked in. CDR3 DNA: TGCGCCAGCAGCCAATCTACGGTGGGGAATGTGGGACTGTTTCTT. The encoded protein is CASSQSTVGNVGLFL.